The clone carrying this TCR beta chain was observed a handful of times. Antigen unknown. All of the isolated RNA was reverse transcribed, so expressed TCRB transcripts were sequenced. Assay used: immunoSEQ multiplex PCR; TCRdb lists only in-frame clones, some missing. The data show about 270,000 clones, roughly an eighth seen once. V shed 6 bases and J shed 2 bases, with 16 bases lying between them. This CDR3 is 15 amino acids long. Sampling consisted of one heparinised blood draw per donor, averaging roughly 0.12 L. Populations isolated by sorting all had purity greater than 95%. These data come from a study of beta chain features in type 1 diabetes. Across the study: There were some 98 million sorted cells examined across all samples. Study-wide points: A moderate, significant TCRB CDR3 shortening appeared in type 1 diabetes across four CD4+ subsets.

The sequenced sample was naive CD4+ T cells from blood. The chain couples TRBV23-1 to TRBJ1-2; no reliable D call. TRBV23-1 is an open reading frame, and its role is uncertain. The sequence was obtained from a man aged 30-40 years with type 1 diabetes. The CDR3 DNA sequence: TGCGCCAGCAGCCACCAGACTAGAGGGAACTATGGCTACACCTTC. It yields the protein CASSHQTRGNYGYTF.